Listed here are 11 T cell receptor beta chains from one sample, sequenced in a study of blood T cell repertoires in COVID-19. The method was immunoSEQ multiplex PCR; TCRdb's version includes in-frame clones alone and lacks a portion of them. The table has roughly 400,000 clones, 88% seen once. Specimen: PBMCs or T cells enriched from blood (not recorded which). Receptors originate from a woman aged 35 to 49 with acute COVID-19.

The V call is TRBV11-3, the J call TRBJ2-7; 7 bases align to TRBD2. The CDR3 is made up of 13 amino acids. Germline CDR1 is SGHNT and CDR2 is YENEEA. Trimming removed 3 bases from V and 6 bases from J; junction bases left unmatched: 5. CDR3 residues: CASSLGGAGEQYF. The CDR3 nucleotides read TGTGCCAGCAGCTTGGGAGGGGCCGGCGAGCAGTACTTC.

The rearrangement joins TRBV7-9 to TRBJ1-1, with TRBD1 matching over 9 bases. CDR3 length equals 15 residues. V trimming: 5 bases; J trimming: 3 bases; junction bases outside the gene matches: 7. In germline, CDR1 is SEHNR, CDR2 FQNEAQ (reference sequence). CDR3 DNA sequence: TGTGCCAGCAGCGACATCCGGGACAGGGACACTGAAGCTTTCTTT. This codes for CASSDIRDRDTEAFF.

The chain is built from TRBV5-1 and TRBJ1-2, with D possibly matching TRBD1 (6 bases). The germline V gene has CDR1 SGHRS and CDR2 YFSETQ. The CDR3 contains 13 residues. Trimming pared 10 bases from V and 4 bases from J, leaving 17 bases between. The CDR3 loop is CAAPGGGFYGYTF. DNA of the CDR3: TGCGCCGCCCCGGGGGGCGGTTTCTATGGCTACACCTTC.

The CDR3 protein is CASSLGTGAGANVLTF. In nucleotides, the CDR3 is TGTGCCAGCAGCTTAGGGACAGGGGCTGGGGCCAACGTCCTGACTTTC. The chain has TRBV11-2 and TRBJ2-6; 9 positions match TRBD1. The CDR3 consists of 16 residues. Per germline, CDR1 SGHAT and CDR2 FQNNGV. Trimming took 1 base from V and 2 from J; bases not matched to a gene: 0. Together with reference TRBV11-2 and TRBJ2-6, the CDR3 gives the full variable domain: EAGVAQSPRYKIIEKRQSVAFWCNPISGHATLYWYQQILGQGPKLLIQFQNNGVVDDSQLPKDRFSAERLKGVDSTLKIQPAKLEDSAVYLCASSLGTGAGANVLTFGAGSRLTVL.

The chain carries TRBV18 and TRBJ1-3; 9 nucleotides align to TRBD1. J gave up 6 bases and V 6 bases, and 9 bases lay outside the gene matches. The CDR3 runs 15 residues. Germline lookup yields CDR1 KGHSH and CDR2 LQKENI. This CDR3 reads CASSPDRTGENTIYF. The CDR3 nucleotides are TGTGCCAGCTCCCCGGATCGGACAGGGGAAAACACCATATATTTT.

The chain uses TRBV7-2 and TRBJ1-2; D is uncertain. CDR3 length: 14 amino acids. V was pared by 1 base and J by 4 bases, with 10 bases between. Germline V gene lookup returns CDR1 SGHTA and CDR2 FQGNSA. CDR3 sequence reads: CASSLEPGAYGYTF. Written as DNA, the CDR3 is TGTGCCAGCAGCTTAGAGCCGGGAGCCTATGGCTACACCTTC.

DNA for the CDR3: TGTGCCATCAGTGAGCTTGAGAATTCACCCCTCCACTTT. It encodes CAISELENSPLHF. The chain recombines TRBV10-3 with TRBJ1-6; D is unresolved. This CDR3 spans 13 amino acids. V lost 2 bases and J 7 bases, leaving 6 bases between the germline ends. Germline loops: CDR1 ENHRY, CDR2 SYGVKD.

Here the CDR3 reads CASSLSGGGGQPQHF. The CDR3 DNA reads as TGTGCCAGCAGCTTGTCAGGGGGCGGGGGTCAGCCCCAGCATTTT. The gene calls are TRBV7-2 and TRBJ1-5; 8 bases fit TRBD1. Germline V gene sequence: CDR1 SGHTA, CDR2 FQGNSA. The CDR3 totals 15 residues. Germline trimming cut 3 bases from V and 6 bases from J; bases unmatched to any gene: 7.

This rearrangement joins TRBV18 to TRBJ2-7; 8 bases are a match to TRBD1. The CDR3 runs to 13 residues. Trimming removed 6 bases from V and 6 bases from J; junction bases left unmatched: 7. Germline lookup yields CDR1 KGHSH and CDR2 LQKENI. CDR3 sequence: CASSRGQGGEQYF. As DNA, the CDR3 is TGTGCCAGCTCGCGCGGACAGGGTGGCGAGCAGTACTTC.

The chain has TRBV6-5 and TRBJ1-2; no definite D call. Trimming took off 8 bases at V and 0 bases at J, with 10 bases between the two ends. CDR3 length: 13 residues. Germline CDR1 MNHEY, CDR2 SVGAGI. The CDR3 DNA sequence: TGTGCCAGCTCGGCAGGAACTAACTATGGCTACACCTTC. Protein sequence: CASSAGTNYGYTF.

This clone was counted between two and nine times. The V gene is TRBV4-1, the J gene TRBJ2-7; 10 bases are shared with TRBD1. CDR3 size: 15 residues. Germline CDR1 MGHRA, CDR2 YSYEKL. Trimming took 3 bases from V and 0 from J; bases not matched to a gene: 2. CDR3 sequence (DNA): TGCGCCAGCAGCCAGGGACAGGGGTACTCCTACGAGCAGTACTTC. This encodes CASSQGQGYSYEQYF.